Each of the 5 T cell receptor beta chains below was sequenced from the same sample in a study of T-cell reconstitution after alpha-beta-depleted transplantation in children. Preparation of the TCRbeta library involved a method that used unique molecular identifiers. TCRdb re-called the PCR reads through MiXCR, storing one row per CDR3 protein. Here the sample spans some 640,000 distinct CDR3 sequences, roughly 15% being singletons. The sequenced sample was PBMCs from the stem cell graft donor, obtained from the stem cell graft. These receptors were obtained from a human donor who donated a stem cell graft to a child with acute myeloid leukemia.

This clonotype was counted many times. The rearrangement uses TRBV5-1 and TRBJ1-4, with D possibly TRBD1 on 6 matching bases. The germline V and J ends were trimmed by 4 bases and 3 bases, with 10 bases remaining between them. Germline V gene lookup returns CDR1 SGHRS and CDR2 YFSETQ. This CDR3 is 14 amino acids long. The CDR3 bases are TGCGCCAGCAGCATCAGGGGATCTAATGAAAAACTGTTTTTT. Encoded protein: CASSIRGSNEKLFF. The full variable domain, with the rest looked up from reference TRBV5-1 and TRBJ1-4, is KAGVTQTPRYLIKTRGQQVTLSCSPISGHRSVSWYQQTPGQGLQFLFEYFSETQRNKGNFPGRFSGRQFSNSRSEMNVSTLELGDSALYLCASSIRGSNEKLFFGSGTQLSVL.

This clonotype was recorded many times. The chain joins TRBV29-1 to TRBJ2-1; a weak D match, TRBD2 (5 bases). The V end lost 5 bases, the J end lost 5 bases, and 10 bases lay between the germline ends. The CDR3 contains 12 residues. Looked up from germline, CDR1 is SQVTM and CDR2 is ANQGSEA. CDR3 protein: CSVIGEDNEQFF. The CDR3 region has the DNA TGCAGCGTTATCGGGGAAGACAATGAGCAGTTCTTC.

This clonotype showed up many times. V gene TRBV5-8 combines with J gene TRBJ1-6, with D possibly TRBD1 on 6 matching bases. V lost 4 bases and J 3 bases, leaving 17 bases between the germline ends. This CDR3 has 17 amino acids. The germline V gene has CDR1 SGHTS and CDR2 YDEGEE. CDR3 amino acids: CASSPYGGGVYNSPLHF. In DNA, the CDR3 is TGTGCCAGCAGCCCCTACGGGGGGGGCGTCTATAATTCACCCCTCCACTTT. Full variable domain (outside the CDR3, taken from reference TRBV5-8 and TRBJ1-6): EAGVTQSPTHLIKTRGQQATLRCSPISGHTSVYWYQQALGLGLQFLLWYDEGEERNRGNFPPRFSGRQFPNYSSELNVNALELEDSALYLCASSPYGGGVYNSPLHFGNGTRLTVT.

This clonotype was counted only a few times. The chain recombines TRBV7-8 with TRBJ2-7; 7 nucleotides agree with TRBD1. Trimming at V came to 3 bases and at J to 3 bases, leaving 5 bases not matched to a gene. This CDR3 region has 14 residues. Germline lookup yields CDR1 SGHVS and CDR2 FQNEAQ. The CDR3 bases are TGTGCCAGCAGCTTCGAGGGGGCGCGCTACGAGCAGTACTTC. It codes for CASSFEGARYEQYF.

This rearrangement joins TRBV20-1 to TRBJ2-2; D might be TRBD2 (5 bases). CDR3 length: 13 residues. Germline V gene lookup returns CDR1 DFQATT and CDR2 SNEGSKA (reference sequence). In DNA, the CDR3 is TGCATTGCCGCCCAGGCCCGGGGCGGGGAGCTGTTTTTT. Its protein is CIAAQARGGELFF.